Included here is one TCR beta chain sequence, with context. These data come from a study of shared clonotypes between healthy human individuals. The CDR3 totals 13 residues. Germline V CDR1 and CDR2: LGHNA, YNFKEQ. Between the trimmed V and J ends, which lost 1 base and 3 bases, there was a span of 7 bases. Assay: immunoSEQ multiplex PCR; the TCRdb copy retains only in-frame clones and omits some. Found here are some 470,000 clones, 76% of them singletons; the top ten hold approximately 12%. The rearrangement links TRBV4-2 to TRBJ2-7; D remains unclear. This receptor was identified in a woman aged 40 to 49 in good health. Some clones in this sample may be carry-over from other donors' samples. Sample: PBMCs. This chain's CDR3 is CASSQGVDYEQYF. CDR3 DNA: TGTGCCAGCAGCCAAGGGGTAGACTACGAGCAGTACTTC.